This TCR beta chain was obtained from a study of cytotoxic CD8 clonotypes in ibrutinib-treated CLL. Study background: Response samples were drawn at a median of approximately 11 months of treatment, range 6 to 36.

TCRdb's copy holds only in-frame clones and misses some; the assay was immunoSEQ multiplex PCR. Of approximately 340,000 clones listed, roughly 67% are singletons. Study-wide findings and caveats: Sustained-remission and progressing patients were not sampled at matched times.

The trim removed 7 bases at V and 2 bases at J, leaving 4 bases unmatched. Germline-derived CDR1 and CDR2 are SQVTM and ANQGSEA. The CDR3 loop spans 12 amino acids. Concerning this clone itself: The target antigen is unknown.

The V and J genes are TRBV29-1 and TRBJ2-7; 8 nucleotides line up with TRBD1. This sample comprised PBMCs, obtained after 36 months of ibrutinib treatment. The TCR originated in a human donor with chronic lymphocytic leukemia. In nucleotides, the CDR3 is TGCAGCGGGCGGACAGGGACCTACGAGCAGTACTTC. This encodes CSGRTGTYEQYF.